The entry that follows covers one T cell receptor beta chain sequence. This clone's antigen is unknown. The junction and the germline gene differ at one end; a read error may be behind it. The source of the sample is a study of cytomegalovirus exposure and HLA in healthy donors (dated by TCRdb to the late 2010s). Study-level background: An earlier analysis of some 600 of the donors reported 276 Gb of sequence data and approximately 120 million unique TCR beta sequences obtained from about 200 million T cells. Of the 300 to 450 genotyped donors, over 70% fell in the genetic ancestry cluster associated with self-reported Caucasian donors. About 280 gigabases of sequencing data and roughly 80 million unique TCR sequences made up an early release that covered 500 to 650 HLA-typed donors. The number of donors typed differed by locus, with about 629-630 for A, B, C, DRB1 and DQB1, 522 for DQA1, nearly 610 for DPA1, and under 490 for DPB1. The study profiled the T cell repertoires of around 700 subjects by immunosequencing and related them to cytomegalovirus serostatus. Among about 400 genotyped donors of the cohort, an average of roughly 230,000 unique TCR beta nucleotide sequences was sequenced per donor, of which about 18% were non-productive. Alongside the repertoire data, information on donor age, sex, ethnicity and CMV serostatus was compiled. In a later analysis, previously published TCR beta repertoires from 550 to 700 donors were re-analyzed and high-resolution HLA genotyping was added so that TCR occurrence patterns could be studied. HLA typing covered class I and class II loci at four-digit resolution. The study combined high-throughput TCR immunosequencing, statistical association of individual TCRs with disease status, and machine learning to predict cytomegalovirus infection status. Because of strong linkage in the cohort, five DR-DQ haplotypes were treated as single units for association and clustering. A separate validation cohort of 100 to 150 different subjects was used in addition to the 666-subject first cohort. In the later analysis, no new phenotypic data were used to find candidate immune exposures; instead, reliance was placed on TCR beta sequences and their occurrence across donors. All discovery cohort repertoires had been generated using a single sequencing platform. The aim of the study was to test whether cataloging public T cell receptors could identify signatures of past pathogen exposure. A later genetic analysis used genome-wide SNP genotypes for about 65% of the 666 donors, treating that subset as a discovery cohort. To decide whether each TCR beta V gene segment behaved as functional or pseudogenic, an earlier analysis of fewer than 750 of the donors relied on high-throughput TCR beta sequencing.

CDR1 and CDR2 are read off the germline V gene as SQVTM and ANQGSEA. Its CDR3 holds 11 amino acids, cysteine through phenylalanine. Of all the DNA, just the CDR3 is kept, 33 bases in frame from base 1. The library was obtained by the immunoSEQ multiplex PCR assay. A mixture of 60 forward primers for TCR Vbeta segments and 13 reverse primers for TCR Jbeta segments was used in the multiplex PCR. Amplification of the CDR3 region of rearranged TCR beta genes was performed with a multiplex PCR assay on genomic DNA. On the Illumina HiSeq System, the amplified TCR beta libraries were sequenced as 87-base-pair reads. As for the authors' bioinformatics: In a later analysis, 70 million to 95 million unique TCR beta chains were counted across the roughly 670 repertoires, and around 11 million of these chains were shared by at least two donors. Raw reads were error-corrected and collapsed into unique sequences by a nearest-neighbor algorithm in which closely related sequences were merged to remove PCR and sequencing errors. V, D and J gene segments were assigned by aligning CDR3 sequences to IMGT reference sequences. Each retained sequence needed at least a six-nucleotide match to both a V gene segment and a J gene segment. A rearrangement was called productive if the CDR3 had no stop codons and remained in frame with V and J, and every other rearrangement was called non-productive. Following IMGT convention, CDR3 was defined as the stretch from the second conserved V-encoded cysteine to the conserved J-encoded phenylalanine. In an earlier analysis of approximately 590 of the donors, sequences lacking an unambiguous match to a single V gene segment were excluded. An earlier analysis of 500 to 700 of the donors classified V segments as functional when productive rearrangements were above 56.7% and as segregating when the standard deviation between donors was above 5%. A statistical classification framework was built for diagnosing cytomegalovirus status from the catalog of TCR beta chain sequences. A later analysis assigned V and J genes by comparing TCR nucleotide sequences with IMGT/GENE-DB human TR gene sequences. Using the TCRdist pipeline, a later analysis assigned CDR3 sequences along with most-parsimonious VDJ recombination scenarios. In a later analysis, every TCR beta chain was defined by the combination of its CDR3 amino acid sequence and its V-gene family, and reads without a unique V-gene family were dropped. In a later analysis, around 600 highly shared, low-generation-probability nucleotide sequences were removed to address suspected cross-contamination and a sequencing artifact. For each public chain, a later analysis derived a clonal expansion index from normalized ranks of inferred template counts within each repertoire. A later analysis computed generation probabilities with a VDJ recombination model fitted to out-of-frame rearrangements, and checked the results against IGoR. Hypergeometric tests were used in a later analysis to score TCR-TCR, TCR-HLA and TCR-CMV co-occurrence, with a repertoire-size bias correction applied to the TCR pairs. A later analysis estimated false discovery rates by permuting HLA or CMV assignments 20 times. In a later analysis, co-occurring TCRs were grouped using DBSCAN, and TCRdist sequence similarity was added for clustering within HLA-allele-positive subsets. Repertoires with fewer than 30,000 or more than 120,000 public chains were left out of co-occurrence clustering, as were five repertoires with anomalous nucleotide sharing. Held by TCRdb, this immuneACCESS table contains in-frame sequences only and omits some clones. Under half of the omission traces to an unresolved V gene where checked; the cause of the rest is unknown. The V and J calls and clone size come from that table; D and trimming were worked out from the DNA. This sample lists 100,000 to 150,000 clones; about 85% were detected once. Of the sample, about 1.5% is held by the ten largest clones.

Results the study describes overall, beyond this receptor: In a later analysis, HLA-associated TCR beta chains were found to be more clonally expanded and to have lower generation probabilities than equally common non-associated chains. Immune exposure information for the cohort was limited to CMV serostatus. The earlier analysis of 587 of the donors excluded 15 to 20 rarely observed V segments, including chromosome 9 orphons, because counts were too low. A group of highly shared sequence variants was considered likely to be a technical artifact of the sequencing pipeline. A later analysis reported that several top co-occurrence clusters appeared linked to parvovirus B19, influenza, CMV and Epstein-Barr virus. The authors suggested that the approach could potentially be extended to other disease states and immunological phenotypes. Most TCR sequences were observed very rarely across donors, whereas some public TCRs were present in many individuals. The study gave a list of 150 to 200 TCR beta chains associated with cytomegalovirus. In a later analysis, most CMV-associated TCR beta chains were found to appear HLA-restricted, with HLA associations seemingly driven largely by CMV exposure. Correlated functional status among segregating V segments might be attributable to linkage disequilibrium, but an unknown experimental factor could not be ruled out. Specific HLA alleles were associated with 16,951 TCR beta sequences at a false discovery rate of 0.05 in a later analysis. Some IMGT-functional V segments, including TRBV6-2 and TRBV6-3, could not be told apart with the 87-base-pair reads, so those segments were excluded. A later genetic analysis associated a missense DCLRE1C variant with V-gene and J-gene trimming of TCR beta chains, and an independent cohort replicated the association. In an earlier analysis of some 540 of the donors, most TCR beta V segments appeared in productive rearrangements about 90% or about 30% of the time, broadly matching IMGT annotations. Compared with the 666-donor mean, donors in an Asian-associated ancestry cluster had fewer N-insertions in productive TCRs, according to a later genetic analysis. The classifier was reported to diagnose cytomegalovirus status with high specificity and sensitivity in both the original and validation cohorts. This cohort had only TCR beta chains sequenced, and the lack of alpha or paired-chain data limited which features could be detected. The presence/absence analyses assumed that sequencing depth was roughly uniform across donors, and that assumption may not be true. Three of the identified cytomegalovirus-associated TCR beta chains were confirmed in vitro to be specific for cytomegalovirus antigens. HLA typing was unavailable for some donors at each locus, so association tests used only the typed subset. A later analysis found that TCR association rates varied across HLA loci, with DRB1 alleles showing the most associated TCRs and HLA-C alleles the fewest. Assigning TCR associations to individual alleles was difficult when HLA alleles, especially DR and DQ, strongly co-occurred. A further reported finding was that TCR beta sequences accurately predicted the HLA-A and HLA-B alleles for most subjects in the first cohort.

The cohort consisted of approximately 670 healthy bone marrow donors. At the time of sampling, every cohort member was nominally healthy, though immune exposures that went unrecorded were likely present. The donor was CMV seronegative and was included in the group of 352 seronegative cohort members. A peripheral blood sample was provided by each donor, and peripheral blood mononuclear cells were used for TCR beta sequencing. Genomic DNA was extracted from the blood cell samples with the Qiagen DNeasy Blood Extraction Kit. The rearrangement combines TRBV29-1 with TRBJ1-1, and 8 bases in between align with TRBD1. The sample taken for sequencing was PBMCs. The receptor was derived from a boy aged 5-17 years in good health and CMV-seronegative. This receptor carries the CDR3 CSVGSEPGQDF. The DNA sequence is given as TGCAGCGTTGGTTCAGAACCGGGACAGGACTTT.